A selection of T cell receptor beta chains follows, all from one sample in a study of vaccination effects on CD4 cells after COVID-19. Their antigens remain unidentified. Data came from immunoSEQ multiplex PCR; TCRdb stores just in-frame clones and leaves some out. Seen here are tens of thousands of clones, more than 70% observed once, and the top ten hold over 0.95%. The input for sequencing was CD4+ T cells from PBMCs cultured with HCoV-229E spike peptides, taken after COVID-19 vaccination. Receptors were obtained from a human donor who received a COVID-19 vaccine. Both conserved end residues are part of each CDR3. Size is omitted from some rows. Given values are once, few, many or a class for expanded clones.

>once|TRBJ1-2|TRBV27
CASSLSRSGRANYGYTF
>.|TRBJ2-3|TRBV29-1
CSVEGGGQGVTDTQYF
>.|TRBJ2-2|TRBV6-5
CASNRQGSNTGELFF
>.|TRBJ1-2|TRBV5-4
CASSLYGTGGFGYGYTF
>once|TRBJ1-2|TRBV5-1
CASSFRGEGYTF
>.|TRBJ2-3|TRBV6-4
CARSTQVLDTQYF
>.|TRBJ2-5|TRBV5-1
CASSPHDRGETQYF
>.|TRBJ2-1|TRBV11-3
CASSLGTSGGSYNEQFF
>.|TRBJ1-1|TRBV6-2/TRBV6-3
CASSLGANTEAFF
>.|TRBJ1-2|TRBV18
CASSPPGDRSYGYTF
>.|TRBJ2-3|TRBV5-1
CASSPRGRMISDTDTQYF
>once|TRBJ2-6|TRBV5-6
CASRRLSGANVLTF
>.|TRBJ1-2|TRBV2
CASRQGLVRDYGYTF
>.|TRBJ2-1|TRBV4-3
CASSRAGTPDYNEQFF
>.|TRBJ2-1|TRBV6-5
CASSYGAGSTYNEQFF
>.|TRBJ1-2|TRBV12-3/TRBV12-4
CASSSEKLYGYTF
>.|TRBJ1-1|TRBV7-8
CASSLGQGVPEAFF